The next 3 T cell receptor beta chains were all read from a single sample in a study of blood T cells in healthy people across ages. A J-beta primer mix and a sample-barcoded 5' primer were used in a second PCR of roughly 6 to 12 cycles. Via MiXCR, TCRdb re-called the 5' RACE reads, giving one row per CDR3 protein. The sample consists of over 750,000 distinct CDR3 sequences, 20% to 30% of them appearing once. This sample was shared with a second study, whose subject was T cells of mothers and their children.

The sequencing input was blood. The origin of the receptors is a boy younger than 18 in good health.

This clonotype has only a few counts. The chain uses TRBV28 and TRBJ2-5; a possible D gene is TRBD1 (5 bases). The CDR3 length is 16 residues. Germline V CDR1 and CDR2: MDHEN, SYDVKM. V shed 2 bases and J shed 1 base, with 14 bases lying between them. This CDR3 is CASSLLWGPAQETQYF. The CDR3 DNA sequence: TGTGCCAGCAGTTTACTCTGGGGCCCCGCCCAAGAGACCCAGTACTTC.

The J gene is TRBJ2-7, the V gene TRBV7-3; D may be TRBD1 or TRBD2 (5 bases each). V shed 1 base and J shed 2 bases, with 15 bases lying between them. The germline CDR1 and CDR2 sequences are SGHTA and FQGTGA. The CDR3 runs 16 residues. The CDR3 loop reads CASSLIGGTMAYEQYF. CDR3 in DNA: TGTGCCAGCAGCTTAATTGGGGGAACGATGGCCTACGAGCAGTACTTC.

The sample holds a few counts of this clonotype. The gene calls are TRBV4-1 and TRBJ2-3; TRBD1 might be the D (5 bases). CDR3 size: 15 residues. Germline CDR1 is MGHRA and CDR2 is YSYEKL. V was shortened by 4 bases and J by 0 bases, with 11 bases between the two germline ends. CDR3 amino acids: CASSPLRQSTDTQYF. CDR3 DNA: TGCGCCAGCAGCCCCCTGAGACAGAGCACAGATACGCAGTATTTT.